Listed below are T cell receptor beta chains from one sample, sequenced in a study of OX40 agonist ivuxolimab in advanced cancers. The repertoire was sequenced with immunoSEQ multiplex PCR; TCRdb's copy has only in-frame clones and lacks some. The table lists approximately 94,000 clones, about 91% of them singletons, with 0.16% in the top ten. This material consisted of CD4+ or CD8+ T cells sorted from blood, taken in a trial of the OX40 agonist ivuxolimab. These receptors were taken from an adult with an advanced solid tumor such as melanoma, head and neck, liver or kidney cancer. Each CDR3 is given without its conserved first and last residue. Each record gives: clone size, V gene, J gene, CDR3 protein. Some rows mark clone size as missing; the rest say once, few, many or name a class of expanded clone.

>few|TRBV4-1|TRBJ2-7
ASSLDTPYEQY
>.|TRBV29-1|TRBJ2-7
SVADSSYEQY
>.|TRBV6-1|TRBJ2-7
ASRLAGGSYEQY
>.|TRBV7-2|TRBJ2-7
ASSLGAGPEQY
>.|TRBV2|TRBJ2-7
ASNLEIWGEQY
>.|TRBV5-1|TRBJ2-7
ASSHTGTSGQYEQY
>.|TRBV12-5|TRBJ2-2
ASGLDRAGELF
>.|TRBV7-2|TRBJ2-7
ASSLGLASGGYEQY
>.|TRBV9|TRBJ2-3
ASSLLSVSTDTQY
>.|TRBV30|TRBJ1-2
AWSSQRDGYT
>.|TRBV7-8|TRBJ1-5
ASSLVADNQPQH
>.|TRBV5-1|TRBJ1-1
ASSLGPVDRANTEAF
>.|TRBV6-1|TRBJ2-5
ASSEGRETQY
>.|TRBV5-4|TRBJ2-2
ASSLAGTGNTGELF
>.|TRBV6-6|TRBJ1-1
ASSYQGGSEAF
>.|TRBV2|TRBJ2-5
ASSGRGLAGLMLETQY
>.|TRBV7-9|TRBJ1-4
ASSTGGPLGEKLF
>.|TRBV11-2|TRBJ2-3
ASSLRARGGSTDTQY
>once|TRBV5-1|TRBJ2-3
ASSLKTLAGDGTDTQY
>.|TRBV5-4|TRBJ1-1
ASSLANTEAF
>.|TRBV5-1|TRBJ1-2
ASSPQGDYGYT
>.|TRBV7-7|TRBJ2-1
ASSIGTGEQF
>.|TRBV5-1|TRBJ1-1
ASSLVTGMNTEAF
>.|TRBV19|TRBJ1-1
ASPPGRGTYTEAF
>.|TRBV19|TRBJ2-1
ASSSGVFRGSSYNEQF
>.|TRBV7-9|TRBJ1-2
ASSLPTGAYT
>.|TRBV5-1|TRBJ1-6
ASSWTDSYNSPLH
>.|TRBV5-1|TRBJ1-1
ASSSQQGADTEAF
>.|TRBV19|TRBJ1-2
ASISDRLGDYGYT
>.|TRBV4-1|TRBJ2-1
ASSQTLGGWTGANEQF
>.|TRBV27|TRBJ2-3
ASSPRGMGTDTQY
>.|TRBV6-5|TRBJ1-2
ASSSSAGLNYGYT
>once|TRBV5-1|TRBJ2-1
ASSPLSVGVRNPYNEQF
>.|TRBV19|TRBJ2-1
ASSIDPGTNEQF
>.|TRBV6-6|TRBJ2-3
ASSPPKSSSTDTQY
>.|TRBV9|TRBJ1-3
ASSVAGTGGGNTIY
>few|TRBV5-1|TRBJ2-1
ASSWGGRAITDEQF
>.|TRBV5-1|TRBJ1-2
ASSPQTGGSAYT
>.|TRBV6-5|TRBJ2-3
ASSYSWAGITDTQY
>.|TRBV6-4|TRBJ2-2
ASRGQEAGELF
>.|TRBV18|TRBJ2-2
ASSPPGQGYTGELF
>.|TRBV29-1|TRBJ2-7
SVLAGGSYEQY
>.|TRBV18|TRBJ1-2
ASSPPLQTGDYGYT
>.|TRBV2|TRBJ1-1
ASSELDTEAF
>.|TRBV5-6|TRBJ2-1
ASTRWGGSSYNEQF
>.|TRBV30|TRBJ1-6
AWSTGGADSPLH
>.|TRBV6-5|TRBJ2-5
ASSYSRETQY
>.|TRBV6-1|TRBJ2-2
ASSGRGTTGELF
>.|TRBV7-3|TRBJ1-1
ASSRTPNTEAF
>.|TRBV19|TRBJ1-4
ASSTTSGPRTNEKLF
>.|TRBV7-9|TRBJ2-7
ASSLGTGIYEQY
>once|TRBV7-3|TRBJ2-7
ASSLTGYRDTEEQY
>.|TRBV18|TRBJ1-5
ASYRDRGYSNQPQH
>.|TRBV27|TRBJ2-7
ASSLWAAQPSEQY
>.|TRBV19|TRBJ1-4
ASSPTVLNEKLF
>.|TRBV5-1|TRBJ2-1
ASSFRDRGNEQF